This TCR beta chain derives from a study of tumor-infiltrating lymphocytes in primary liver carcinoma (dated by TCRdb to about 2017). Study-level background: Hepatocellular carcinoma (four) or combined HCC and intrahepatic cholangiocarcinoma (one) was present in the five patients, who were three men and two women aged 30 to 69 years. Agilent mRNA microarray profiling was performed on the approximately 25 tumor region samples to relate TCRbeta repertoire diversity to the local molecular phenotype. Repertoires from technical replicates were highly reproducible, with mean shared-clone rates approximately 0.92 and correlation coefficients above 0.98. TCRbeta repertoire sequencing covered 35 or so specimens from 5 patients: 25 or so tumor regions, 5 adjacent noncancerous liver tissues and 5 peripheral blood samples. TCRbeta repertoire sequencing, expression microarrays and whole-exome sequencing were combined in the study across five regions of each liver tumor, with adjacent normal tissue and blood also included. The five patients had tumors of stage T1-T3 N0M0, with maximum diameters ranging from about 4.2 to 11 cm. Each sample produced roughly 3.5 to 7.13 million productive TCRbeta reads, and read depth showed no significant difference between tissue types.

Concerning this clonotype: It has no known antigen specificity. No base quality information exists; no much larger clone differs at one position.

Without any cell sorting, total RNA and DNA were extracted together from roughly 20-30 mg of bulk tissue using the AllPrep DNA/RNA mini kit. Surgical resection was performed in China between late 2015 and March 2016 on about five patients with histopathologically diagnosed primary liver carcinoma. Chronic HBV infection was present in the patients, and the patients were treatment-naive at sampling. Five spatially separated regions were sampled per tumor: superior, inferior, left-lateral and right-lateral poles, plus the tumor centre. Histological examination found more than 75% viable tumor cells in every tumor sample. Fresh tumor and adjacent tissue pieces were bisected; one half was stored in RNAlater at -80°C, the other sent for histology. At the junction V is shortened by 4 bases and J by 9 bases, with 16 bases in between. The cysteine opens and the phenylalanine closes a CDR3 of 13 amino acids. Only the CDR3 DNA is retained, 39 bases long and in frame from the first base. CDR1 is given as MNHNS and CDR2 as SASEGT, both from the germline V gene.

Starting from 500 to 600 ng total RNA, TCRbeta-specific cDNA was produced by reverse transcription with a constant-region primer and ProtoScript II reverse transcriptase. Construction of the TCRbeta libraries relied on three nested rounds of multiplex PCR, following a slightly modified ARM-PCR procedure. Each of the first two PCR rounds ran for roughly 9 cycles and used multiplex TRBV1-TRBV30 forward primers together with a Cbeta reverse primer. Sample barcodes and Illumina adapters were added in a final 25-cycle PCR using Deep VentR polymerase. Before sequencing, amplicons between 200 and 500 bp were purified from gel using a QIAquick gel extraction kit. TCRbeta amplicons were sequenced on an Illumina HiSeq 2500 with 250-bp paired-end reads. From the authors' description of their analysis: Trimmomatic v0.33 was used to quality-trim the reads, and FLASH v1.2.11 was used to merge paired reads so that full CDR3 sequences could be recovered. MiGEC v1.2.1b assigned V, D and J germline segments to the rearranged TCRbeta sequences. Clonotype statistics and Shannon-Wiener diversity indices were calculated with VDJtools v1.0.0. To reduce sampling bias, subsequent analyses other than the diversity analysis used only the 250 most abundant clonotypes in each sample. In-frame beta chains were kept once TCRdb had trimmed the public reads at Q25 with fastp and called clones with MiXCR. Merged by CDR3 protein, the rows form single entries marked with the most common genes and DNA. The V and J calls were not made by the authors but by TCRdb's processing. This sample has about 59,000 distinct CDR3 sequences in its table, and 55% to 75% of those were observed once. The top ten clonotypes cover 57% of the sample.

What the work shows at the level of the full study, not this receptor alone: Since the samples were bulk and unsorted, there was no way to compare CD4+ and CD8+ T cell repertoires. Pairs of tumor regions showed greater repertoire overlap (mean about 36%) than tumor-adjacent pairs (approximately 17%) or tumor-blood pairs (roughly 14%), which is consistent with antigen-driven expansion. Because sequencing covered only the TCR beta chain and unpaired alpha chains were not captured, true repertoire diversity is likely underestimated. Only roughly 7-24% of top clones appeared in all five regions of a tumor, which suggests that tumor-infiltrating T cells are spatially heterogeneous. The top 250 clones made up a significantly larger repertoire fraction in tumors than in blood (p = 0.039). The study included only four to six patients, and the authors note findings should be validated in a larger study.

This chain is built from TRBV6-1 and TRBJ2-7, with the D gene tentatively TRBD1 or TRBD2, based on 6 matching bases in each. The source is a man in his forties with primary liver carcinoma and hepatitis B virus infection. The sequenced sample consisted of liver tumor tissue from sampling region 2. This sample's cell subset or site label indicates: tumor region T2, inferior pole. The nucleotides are TGTGCCAGCAGTGTGAGGGGGGCCAACTTGCAGTACTTC. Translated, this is CASSVRGANLQYF.